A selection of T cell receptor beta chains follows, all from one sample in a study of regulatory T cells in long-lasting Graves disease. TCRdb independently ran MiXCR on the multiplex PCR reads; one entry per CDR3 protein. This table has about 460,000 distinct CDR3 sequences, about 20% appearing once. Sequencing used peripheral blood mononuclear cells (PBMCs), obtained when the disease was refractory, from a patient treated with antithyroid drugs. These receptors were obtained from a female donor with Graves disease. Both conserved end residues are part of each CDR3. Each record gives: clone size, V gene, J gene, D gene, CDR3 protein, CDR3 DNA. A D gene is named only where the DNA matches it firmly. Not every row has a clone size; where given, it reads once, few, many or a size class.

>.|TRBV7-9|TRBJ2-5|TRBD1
CASSQTGTAFQETQYF
TGTGCCAGCAGCCAAACCGGGACAGCTTTCCAAGAGACCCAGTACTTC
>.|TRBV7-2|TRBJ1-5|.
CASSLFSDQPQHF
TGTGCCAGCAGCTTATTTTCAGATCAGCCCCAGCATTTT
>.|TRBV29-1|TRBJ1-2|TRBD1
CSVYLFEPGQKAYGYTF
TGCAGCGTTTACCTATTTGAGCCGGGACAGAAGGCCTATGGCTACACCTTC
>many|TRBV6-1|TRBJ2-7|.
CASRANNYEQYF
TGTGCCAGCAGGGCGAACAACTACGAGCAGTACTTC
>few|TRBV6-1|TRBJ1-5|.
CASSRDGSQPQHF
TGTGCCAGCAGCCGAGACGGGTCGCAGCCCCAGCATTTT
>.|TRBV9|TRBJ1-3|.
CASSVEQGNTIYF
TGTGCCAGCAGCGTAGAACAGGGAAACACCATATATTTT
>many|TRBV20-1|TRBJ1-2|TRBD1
CSAEQGAYGYTF
TGCAGTGCGGAACAGGGGGCGTATGGCTACACCTTC
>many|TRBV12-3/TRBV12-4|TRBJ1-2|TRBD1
CASSLGTTGHGYTF
TGTGCCAGCAGTTTGGGTACGACAGGGCATGGCTACACCTTC
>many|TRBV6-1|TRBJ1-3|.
CASSPMSRSSGNTIYF
TGTGCCAGCAGCCCAATGTCGAGGAGCTCTGGAAACACCATATATTTT
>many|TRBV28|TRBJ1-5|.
CASKSGPGVLKPQHF
TGTGCCAGCAAATCGGGACCAGGAGTGTTAAAACCCCAGCATTTT
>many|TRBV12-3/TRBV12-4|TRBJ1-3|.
CASSPGLGSGNTIYF
TGTGCCAGCAGCCCGGGACTGGGCTCTGGAAACACCATATATTTT
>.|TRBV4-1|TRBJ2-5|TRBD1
CASSWGDRGRQKTQYF
TGCGCCAGCAGCTGGGGGGACAGGGGGCGCCAGAAGACCCAGTACTTC
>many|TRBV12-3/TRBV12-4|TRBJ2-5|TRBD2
CASSLGAGGAGGPETQYF
TGTGCCAGCAGTTTGGGGGCGGGGGGAGCGGGGGGACCAGAGACCCAGTACTTC
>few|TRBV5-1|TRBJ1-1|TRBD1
CASSSRQGADEAFF
TGCGCCAGCAGCTCTCGACAGGGGGCAGACGAAGCTTTCTTT
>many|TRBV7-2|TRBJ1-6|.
CASSHGGGVAPLHF
TGTGCCAGCAGCCATGGGGGGGGGGTTGCACCCCTCCACTTT
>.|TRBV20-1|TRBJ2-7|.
CSGMLRGEQYF
TGCAGTGGAATGTTGAGAGGCGAGCAGTACTTC
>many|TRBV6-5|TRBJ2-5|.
CASSYSRRETQYF
TGTGCCAGCAGTTACTCGAGGAGGGAGACCCAGTACTTC
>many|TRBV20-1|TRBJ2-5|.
CSARASEGILRLTQYF
TGCAGTGCTAGAGCAAGCGAGGGGATTTTACGTTTGACCCAGTACTTC
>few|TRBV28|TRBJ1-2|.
CASSPGLPGAGYTF
TGTGCCAGCAGTCCCGGGCTTCCGGGTGCTGGCTACACCTTC
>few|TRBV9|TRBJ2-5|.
CASSVGPEGETQYF
TGTGCCAGCAGCGTAGGCCCCGAGGGAGAGACCCAGTACTTC
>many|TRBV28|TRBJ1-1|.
CASSLILPGNTEAFF
TGTGCCAGCAGTTTAATCCTCCCGGGGAACACTGAAGCTTTCTTT
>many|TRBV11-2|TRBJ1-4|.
CASSRTSGGTNEKLFF
TGTGCCAGCAGCCGCACGTCGGGGGGTACTAATGAAAAACTGTTTTTT
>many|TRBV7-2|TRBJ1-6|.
CASSSGSSYSPLHF
TGTGCCAGCAGTTCCGGGTCTTCTTATTCACCCCTCCACTTT
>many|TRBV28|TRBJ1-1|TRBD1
CASRTPGGRTEAFF
TGTGCCAGCAGGACCCCAGGGGGCAGGACTGAAGCTTTCTTT
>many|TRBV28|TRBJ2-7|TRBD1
CATTRDRGGEQYF
TGTGCCACCACCCGGGACAGGGGAGGCGAGCAGTACTTC
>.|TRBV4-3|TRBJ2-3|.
CASSHGQLGDTQYF
TGCGCCAGCAGCCATGGCCAACTTGGAGATACGCAGTATTTT
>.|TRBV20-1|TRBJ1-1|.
CSASPAAGDIMNTEAFF
TGCAGTGCTAGCCCAGCGGCAGGGGACATAATGAACACTGAAGCTTTCTTT
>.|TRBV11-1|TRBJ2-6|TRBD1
CASSYFGQGITGANVLTF
TGTGCCAGCAGCTACTTCGGACAGGGGATCACGGGGGCCAACGTCCTGACTTTC
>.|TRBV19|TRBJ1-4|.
CASRTAATNEKLFF
TGTGCCAGTCGGACAGCGGCAACTAATGAAAAACTGTTTTTT
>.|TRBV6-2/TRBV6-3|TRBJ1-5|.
CASSYSYPGTGYQPQHF
TGTGCCAGCAGTTACTCCTACCCGGGCACCGGATATCAGCCCCAGCATTTT
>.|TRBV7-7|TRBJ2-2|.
CASSPATQAGELFF
TGTGCTAGCAGCCCTGCGACTCAGGCCGGGGAGCTGTTTTTT
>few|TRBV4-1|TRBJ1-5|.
CASSPGQRVVNQPQHF
TGCGCCAGCAGCCCTGGACAGAGGGTCGTTAATCAGCCCCAGCATTTT
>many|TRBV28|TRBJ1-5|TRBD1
CASRSGTGWLQPQHF
TGTGCCAGCAGATCTGGGACAGGGTGGTTACAGCCCCAGCATTTT
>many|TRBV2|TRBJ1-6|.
CASSEALGRSPLHF
TGTGCCAGCAGTGAAGCGCTGGGACGCTCACCCCTCCACTTT
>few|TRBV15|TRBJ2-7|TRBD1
CATSRDIGTGVREQYF
TGTGCCACCAGCAGAGACATAGGGACAGGGGTACGCGAGCAGTACTTC
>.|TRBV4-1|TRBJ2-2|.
CASSQAVIVRTNTGELFF
TGCGCCAGCAGCCAAGCGGTTATAGTGAGGACGAACACCGGGGAGCTGTTTTTT